The 17 T cell receptor beta chains reported below all come from one sample, sequenced in a study of blood T cells in healthy people across ages. The authors ran a second PCR of roughly 6 to 12 cycles using a sample-barcoded 5' primer and a J-beta primer mix. TCRdb analysed the 5' RACE reads with MiXCR anew, one entry per CDR3 protein. The sample gives roughly 730,000 distinct CDR3 sequences, approximately 53% of which show up once; under 30% is in the top ten. What was sequenced was blood. The receptors originated from a man between 40 and 49 years old in good health.

As DNA, the CDR3 is TGTGCCAGCAGCCCCTTTGTCGGCAGTCAAGAGACCCAGTACTTC. It specifies CASSPFVGSQETQYF. V is TRBV11-2 and J is TRBJ2-5; D is unclear. CDR1 is SGHAT and CDR2 is FQNNGV in the germline V gene. The CDR3 sequence is 15 residues long. V lost 5 bases to trimming and J lost 2 bases, with 15 bases between them.

The chain recombines TRBV9 with TRBJ2-7, with D possibly being TRBD1 (5 bases). The DNA end is a closer match to TRBJ2-5, so the J assignment may be wrong. Germline V gene sequence: CDR1 SGDLS, CDR2 YYNGEE. The CDR3 is 15 amino acids. The CDR3 is CASSVWAGQTETQYF. Here the CDR3 DNA reads TGTGCCAGCAGCGTATGGGCAGGGCAGACGGAGACCCAGTACTTC.

This clonotype turned up a few times. This sequence joins TRBV7-9 and TRBJ1-2; the D is unclear. The CDR3 consists of 13 residues. Deletions cut 1 base from V and 6 bases from J, with 9 bases between. Germline loops: CDR1 SEHNR, CDR2 FQNEAQ (reference sequence). In DNA, the CDR3 is TGTGCCAGCAGCTTAGGATGGGGTGATGGCTACACCTTC. This translates into CASSLGWGDGYTF.

This clonotype was observed a handful of times. The chain combines TRBV6-2 or TRBV6-3 with TRBJ1-5, with D unresolved. The germline V gene has CDR1 MNHEY and CDR2 SVGEGT. The V and J ends lost 2 bases and 4 bases respectively, with 9 bases between them. This CDR3 has 14 amino acids. CDR3 region: CASSYRPVNQPQHF. The CDR3, as DNA: TGTGCCAGCAGTTACAGGCCCGTGAATCAGCCCCAGCATTTT.

The V call is TRBV14, the J call TRBJ2-7, with D possibly TRBD2 on 7 matching bases. The V end was cut by 4 bases, the J end by 4 bases, with 17 bases between. The CDR3 runs to 15 residues. The germline CDR1 and CDR2 sequences are SGHDN and FVKESK. The CDR3 sequence is CASSPLTGGDYEQYF. The CDR3 DNA reads TGTGCCAGCAGCCCGCTAACGGGGGGCGATTACGAGCAGTACTTC.

V gene TRBV24-1 combines with J gene TRBJ2-1; 10 bases match TRBD1. CDR1 and CDR2 (germline): KGHDR, SFDVKD. Trimming at V came to 4 bases and at J to 9 bases, leaving 5 bases not matched to a gene. The CDR3 runs to 14 residues. The CDR3: CATSEPGQGSEQFF. The CDR3 DNA is TGTGCCACCAGTGAGCCGGGACAGGGGAGTGAGCAGTTCTTC.

The gene calls are TRBV20-1 and TRBJ1-2, with TRBD1 as a possible D gene (6 bases). Trimming removed 6 bases at V and 5 bases at J, with 13 bases between. The CDR3 runs 12 residues. Germline V CDR1 and CDR2: DFQATT, SNEGSKA (reference sequence). The CDR3 coding sequence is TGCAGTGCGATGGACAGATTGTATGGCTACACCTTC. This encodes CSAMDRLYGYTF.

This clonotype was seen more than once but under ten times. This chain links TRBV20-1 with TRBJ2-7; either TRBD1 or TRBD2 may supply D (7 bases each). The V and J ends lost 6 bases and 2 bases respectively, with 23 bases between them. This CDR3 spans 16 amino acids. CDR1 is DFQATT, CDR2 SNEGSKA, per germline (reference sequence). The chain's CDR3 is CSASKAGGGRTYEQYF. For the CDR3, the DNA is TGCAGTGCCAGTAAAGCAGGGGGGGGTCGGACCTACGAGCAGTACTTC.

As to this clonotype: Sequence at one end of the junction differs from germline and may be a read error. This chain joins TRBV25-1 and TRBJ2-2, with a possible D match to TRBD2 (6 bases). Germline-derived CDR1 and CDR2 are MGHDK and SYGVNS. The CDR3 sequence is 14 residues long. In DNA, the CDR3 is TGTGTCAGCCATGGGGAGGCGAACACCGGGGAGCTGTTTTTT. It is translated as CVSHGEANTGELFF. The full variable domain, with the rest looked up from reference TRBV25-1 and TRBJ2-2, is EADIYQTPRYLVIGTGKKITLECSQTMGHDKMYWYQQDPGMELHLIHYSYGVNSTEKGDLSSESTVSRIRTEHFPLTLESARPSHTSQYLCVSHGEANTGELFFGEGSRLTVL.

The rearrangement joins TRBV7-8 to TRBJ2-5; TRBD1 matches 7 bases. The J call is uncertain, as TRBJ2-7 better fits the DNA end. Germline loops: CDR1 SGHVS, CDR2 FQNEAQ. CDR3 length equals 15 residues. The CDR3, as DNA: TGTGCCAGCAGGTATCAGGGGGACCCTTCCTACGAGCAGTACTTC. Its protein is CASRYQGDPSYEQYF.

This clonotype was detected many times. This chain connects TRBV11-2 to TRBJ2-5, with a weak D call TRBD2 (5 bases). Germline V gives CDR1 SGHAT, CDR2 FQNNGV. The V end lost 4 bases, the J end lost 5 bases, and 14 bases lay between the germline ends. The CDR3 sequence is 14 residues long. CDR3 nucleotides: TGTGCCAGCAGCTATGGAGGACCGGAGGAGACCCAGTACTTC. This codes for CASSYGGPEETQYF.

This clonotype came up once. The V call is TRBV7-2, the J call TRBJ1-2, with D tentatively TRBD1 (5 bases). The CDR3 has 17 residues. Per germline, CDR1 SGHTA and CDR2 FQGNSA. The germline V and J ends were trimmed by 3 bases and 2 bases, with 19 bases remaining between them. In DNA, the CDR3 is TGTGCCAGCAGCTTGATTCAAGGGGAGGTGGGCAACTATGGCTACACCTTC. Its translation is CASSLIQGEVGNYGYTF.

The CDR3 region is CASSPLYRGANTGELFF. In DNA, the CDR3 is TGTGCCAGCAGTCCGTTATACAGGGGCGCGAACACCGGGGAGCTGTTTTTT. J is TRBJ2-2 and V is TRBV28; 7 bases align to TRBD1. Germline V gives CDR1 MDHEN, CDR2 SYDVKM. V dropped 5 bases and J dropped 0; count of bases not matched to a gene: 9. The CDR3 consists of 17 residues. Using reference TRBV28 and TRBJ2-2 for the parts outside the CDR3, the full variable domain is DVKVTQSSRYLVKRTGEKVFLECVQDMDHENMFWYRQDPGLGLRLIYFSYDVKMKEKGDIPEGYSVSREKKERFSLILESASTNQTSMYLCASSPLYRGANTGELFFGEGSRLTVL.

This clonotype was seen many times. The V and J genes are TRBV7-3 and TRBJ2-5; 7 bases agree with TRBD2. The CDR3 spans 15 residues. Germline values: CDR1 SGHTA, CDR2 FQGTGA. Trimming took 2 bases from V and 4 from J; bases not matched to a gene: 7. In nucleotides, the CDR3 is TGTGCCAGCAGCTTAGGTCTCGGGGGGTCAGAGACCCAGTACTTC. Amino acids: CASSLGLGGSETQYF. The full variable domain, in which reference TRBV7-3 and TRBJ2-5 provide the parts outside the CDR3, is GAGVSQTPSNKVTEKGKYVELRCDPISGHTALYWYRQSLGQGPEFLIYFQGTGAADDSGLPNDRFFAVRPEGSVSTLKIQRTERGDSAVYLCASSLGLGGSETQYFGPGTRLLVL.

The DNA of the CDR3 is TGTGCCAGCAGGAAGACTAGCGGGGGGGTGATAGATACGCAGTATTTT. It yields the protein CASRKTSGGVIDTQYF. The V and J genes are TRBV6-6 and TRBJ2-3; 14 bases agree with TRBD2. In germline, CDR1 is MNHNY, CDR2 SVGAGI (reference sequence). V lost 6 bases to trimming and J lost 5 bases; unmatched junction nucleotides: 7. The CDR3 length is 16 residues.

This clonotype has just a few counts. V is TRBV20-1 and J is TRBJ2-3; the match to TRBD2 covers 9 bases. The CDR3 sequence is 16 residues long. CDR1 and CDR2 (germline): DFQATT, SNEGSKA (reference sequence). V shed 3 bases and J 1 base; nucleotides not matched to a gene: 8. This CDR3 is CSASDAGGWGTDTQYF. CDR3 sequence (DNA): TGCAGTGCTAGTGATGCGGGAGGGTGGGGCACAGATACGCAGTATTTT.

V gene TRBV2 combines with J gene TRBJ1-1, with D possibly matching TRBD1 (6 bases). In germline, CDR1 is SNHLY, CDR2 FYNNEI. The length of the CDR3 is 16 residues. Trimming stripped 4 bases from V and 3 bases from J, with 18 bases between. CDR3: CASSAAGAIWDTEAFF. The CDR3 DNA reads TGTGCCAGCAGTGCCGCGGGGGCGATTTGGGACACTGAAGCTTTCTTT.